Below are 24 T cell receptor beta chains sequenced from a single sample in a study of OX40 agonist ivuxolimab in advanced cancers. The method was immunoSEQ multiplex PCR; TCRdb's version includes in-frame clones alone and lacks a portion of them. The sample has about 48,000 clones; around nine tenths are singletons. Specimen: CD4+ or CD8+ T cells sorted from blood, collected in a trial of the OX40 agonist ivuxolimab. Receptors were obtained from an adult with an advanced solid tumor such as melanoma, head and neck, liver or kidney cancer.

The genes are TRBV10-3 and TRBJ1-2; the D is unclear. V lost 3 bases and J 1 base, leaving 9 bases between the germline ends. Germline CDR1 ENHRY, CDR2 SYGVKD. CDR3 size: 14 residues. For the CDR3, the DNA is TGTGCCATCAGTGAAAATCAGGTTAACTATGGCTACACCTTC. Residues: CAISENQVNYGYTF.

CDR3 residues: CASSSRGTGRRHTDTQYF. CDR3 nucleotides: TGTGCCAGCAGCTCCCGGGGGACAGGGAGGAGACACACAGATACGCAGTATTTT. The rearrangement links TRBV7-9 to TRBJ2-3; 9 nucleotides line up with TRBD1. This CDR3 is 18 amino acids long. Per the germline V gene, CDR1 is SEHNR and CDR2 is FQNEAQ (reference sequence). The trim removed 4 bases at V and 2 bases at J, leaving 13 bases unmatched. The whole variable domain, filled in from reference TRBV7-9 and TRBJ2-3, reads DTGVSQNPRHKITKRGQNVTFRCDPISEHNRLYWYRQTLGQGPEFLTYFQNEAQLEKSRLLSDRFSAERPKGSFSTLEIQRTEQGDSAMYLCASSSRGTGRRHTDTQYFGPGTRLTVL.

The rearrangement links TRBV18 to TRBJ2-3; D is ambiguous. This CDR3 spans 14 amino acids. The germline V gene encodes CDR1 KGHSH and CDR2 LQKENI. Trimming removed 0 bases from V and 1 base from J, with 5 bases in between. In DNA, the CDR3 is TGTGCCAGCTCACCACCGCTTGGCACAGATACGCAGTATTTT. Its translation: CASSPPLGTDTQYF.

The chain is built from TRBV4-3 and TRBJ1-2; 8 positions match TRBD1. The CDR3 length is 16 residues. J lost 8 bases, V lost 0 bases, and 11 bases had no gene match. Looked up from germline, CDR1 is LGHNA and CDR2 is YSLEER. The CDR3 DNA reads TGCGCCAGCAGCCAAGACGCACAGGGGGTGCTAGGAGGCTACACCTTC. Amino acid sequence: CASSQDAQGVLGGYTF.

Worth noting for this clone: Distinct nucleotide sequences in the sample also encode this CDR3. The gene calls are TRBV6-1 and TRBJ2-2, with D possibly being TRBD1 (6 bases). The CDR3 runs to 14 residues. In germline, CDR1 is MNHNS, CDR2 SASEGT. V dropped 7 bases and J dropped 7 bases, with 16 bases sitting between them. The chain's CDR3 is CASTFTGRIGELFF. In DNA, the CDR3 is TGTGCCAGCACATTTACAGGGCGCATCGGGGAGCTGTTTTTT.

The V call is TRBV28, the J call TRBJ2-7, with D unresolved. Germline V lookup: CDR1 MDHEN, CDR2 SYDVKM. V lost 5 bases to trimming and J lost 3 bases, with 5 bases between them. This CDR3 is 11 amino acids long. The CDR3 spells CASSQYYEQYF. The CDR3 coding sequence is TGTGCCAGCAGTCAGTACTACGAGCAGTACTTC.

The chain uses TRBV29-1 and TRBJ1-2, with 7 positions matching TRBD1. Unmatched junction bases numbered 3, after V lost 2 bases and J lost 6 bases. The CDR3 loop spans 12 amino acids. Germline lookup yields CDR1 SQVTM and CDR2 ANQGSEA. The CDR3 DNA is TGCAGCGTTGAACCCGACAGGGATGGCTACACCTTC. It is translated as CSVEPDRDGYTF.

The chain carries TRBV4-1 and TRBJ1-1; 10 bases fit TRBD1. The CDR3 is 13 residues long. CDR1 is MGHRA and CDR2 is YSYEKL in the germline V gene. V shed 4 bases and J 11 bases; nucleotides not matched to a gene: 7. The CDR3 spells CASSPLGTGAAFF. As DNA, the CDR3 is TGCGCCAGCAGCCCTCTCGGGACAGGGGCCGCTTTCTTT.

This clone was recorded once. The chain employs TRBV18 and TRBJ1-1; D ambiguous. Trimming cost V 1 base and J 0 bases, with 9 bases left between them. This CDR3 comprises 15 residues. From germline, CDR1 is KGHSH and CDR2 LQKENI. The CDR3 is CASSPRAEMNTEAFF. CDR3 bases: TGTGCCAGCTCACCACGCGCCGAAATGAACACTGAAGCTTTCTTT. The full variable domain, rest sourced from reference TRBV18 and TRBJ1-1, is NAGVMQNPRHLVRRRGQEARLRCSPMKGHSHVYWYRQLPEEGLKFMVYLQKENIIDESGMPKERFSAEFPKEGPSILRIQQVVRGDSAAYFCASSPRAEMNTEAFFGQGTRLTVV.

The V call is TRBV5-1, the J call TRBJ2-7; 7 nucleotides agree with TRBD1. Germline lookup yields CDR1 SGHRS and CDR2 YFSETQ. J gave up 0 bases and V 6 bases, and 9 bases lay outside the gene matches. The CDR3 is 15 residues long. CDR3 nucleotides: TGCGCCAGCAAGCCGGGACAGATAACCTCCTACGAGCAGTACTTC. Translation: CASKPGQITSYEQYF.

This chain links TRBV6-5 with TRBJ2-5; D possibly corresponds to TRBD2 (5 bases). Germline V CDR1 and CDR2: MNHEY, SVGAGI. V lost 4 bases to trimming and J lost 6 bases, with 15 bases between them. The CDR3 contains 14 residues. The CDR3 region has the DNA TGTGCCAGCAGTTCCCACGGCGGAGGACAGACCCAGTACTTC. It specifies CASSSHGGGQTQYF.

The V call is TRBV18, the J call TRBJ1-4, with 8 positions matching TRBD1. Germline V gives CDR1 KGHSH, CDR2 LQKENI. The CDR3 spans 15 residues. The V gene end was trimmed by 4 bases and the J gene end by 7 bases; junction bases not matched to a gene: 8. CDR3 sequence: CASSRDRGRSEKLFF. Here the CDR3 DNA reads TGTGCCAGCTCACGAGACAGGGGCCGGAGTGAAAAACTGTTTTTT.

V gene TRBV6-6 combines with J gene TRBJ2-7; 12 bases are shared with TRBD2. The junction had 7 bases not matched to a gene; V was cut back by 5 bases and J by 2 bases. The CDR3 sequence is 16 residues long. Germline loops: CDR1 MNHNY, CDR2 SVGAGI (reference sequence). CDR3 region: CASSRRLAGAPYEQYF. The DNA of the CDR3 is TGTGCCAGCAGTCGACGACTAGCGGGGGCCCCCTACGAGCAGTACTTC.

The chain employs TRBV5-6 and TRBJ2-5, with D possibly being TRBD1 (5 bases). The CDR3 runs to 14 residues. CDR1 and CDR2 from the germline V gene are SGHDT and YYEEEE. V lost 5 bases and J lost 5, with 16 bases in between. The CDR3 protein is CASRQTVTVETQYF. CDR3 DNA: TGTGCCAGCAGGCAGACAGTGACCGTGGAGACCCAGTACTTC.

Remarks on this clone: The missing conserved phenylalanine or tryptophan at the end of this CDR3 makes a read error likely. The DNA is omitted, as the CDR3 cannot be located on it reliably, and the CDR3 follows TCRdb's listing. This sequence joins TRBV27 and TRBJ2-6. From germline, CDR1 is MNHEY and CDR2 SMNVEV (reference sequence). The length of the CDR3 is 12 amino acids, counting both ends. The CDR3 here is CASSKISPGYKV.

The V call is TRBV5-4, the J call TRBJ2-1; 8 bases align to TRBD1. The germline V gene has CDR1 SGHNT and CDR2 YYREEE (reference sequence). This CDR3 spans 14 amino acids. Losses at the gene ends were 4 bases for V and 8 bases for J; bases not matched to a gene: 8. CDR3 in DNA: TGTGCCAGCAGCCCCTCGGACAGGGTATATGAGCAGTTCTTC. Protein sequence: CASSPSDRVYEQFF.

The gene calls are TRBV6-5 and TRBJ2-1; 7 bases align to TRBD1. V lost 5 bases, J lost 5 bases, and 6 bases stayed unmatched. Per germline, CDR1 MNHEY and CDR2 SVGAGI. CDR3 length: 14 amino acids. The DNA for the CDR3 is TGTGCCAGCAGTGATCCAGGGGGAAACAATGAGCAGTTCTTC. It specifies CASSDPGGNNEQFF.

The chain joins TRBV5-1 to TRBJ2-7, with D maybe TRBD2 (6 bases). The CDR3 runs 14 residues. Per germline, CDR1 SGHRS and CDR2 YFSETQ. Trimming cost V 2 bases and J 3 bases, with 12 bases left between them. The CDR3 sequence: CASSFGAGLYEQYF. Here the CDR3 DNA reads TGCGCCAGCAGCTTCGGAGCGGGCCTCTACGAGCAGTACTTC. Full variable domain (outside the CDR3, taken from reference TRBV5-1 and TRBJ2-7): KAGVTQTPRYLIKTRGQQVTLSCSPISGHRSVSWYQQTPGQGLQFLFEYFSETQRNKGNFPGRFSGRQFSNSRSEMNVSTLELGDSALYLCASSFGAGLYEQYFGPGTRLTVT.

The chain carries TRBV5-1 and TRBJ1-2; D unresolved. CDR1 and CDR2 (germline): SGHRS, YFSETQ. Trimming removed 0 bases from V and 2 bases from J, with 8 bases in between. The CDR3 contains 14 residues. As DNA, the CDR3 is TGCGCCAGCAGCTTGGTCCCCGGGAACTATGGCTACACCTTC. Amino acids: CASSLVPGNYGYTF.

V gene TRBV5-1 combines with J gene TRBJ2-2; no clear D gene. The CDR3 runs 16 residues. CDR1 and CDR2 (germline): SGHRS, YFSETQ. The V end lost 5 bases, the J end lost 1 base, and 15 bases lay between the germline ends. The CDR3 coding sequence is TGCGCCAGCAGTCCCCGACCGAGAGGGAACACCGGGGAGCTGTTTTTT. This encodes CASSPRPRGNTGELFF.

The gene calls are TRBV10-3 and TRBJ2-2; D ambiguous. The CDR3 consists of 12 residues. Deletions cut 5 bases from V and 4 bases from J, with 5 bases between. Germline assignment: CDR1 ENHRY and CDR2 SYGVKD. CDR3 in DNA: TGTGCCATCAGTCGCTCCACCGGGGAGCTGTTTTTT. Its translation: CAISRSTGELFF.

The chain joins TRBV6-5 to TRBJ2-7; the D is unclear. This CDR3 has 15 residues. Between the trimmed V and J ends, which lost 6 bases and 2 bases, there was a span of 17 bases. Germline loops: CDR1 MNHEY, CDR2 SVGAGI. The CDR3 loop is CASSRSLSSTYEQYF. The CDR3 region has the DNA TGTGCCAGCAGCCGAAGCCTGTCGTCCACCTACGAGCAGTACTTC.

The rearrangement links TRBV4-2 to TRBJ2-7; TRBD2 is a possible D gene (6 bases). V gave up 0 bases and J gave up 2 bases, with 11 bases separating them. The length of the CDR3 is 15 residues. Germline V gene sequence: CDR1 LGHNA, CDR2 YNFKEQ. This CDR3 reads CASSQDLTRPYEQYF. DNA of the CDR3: TGTGCCAGCAGCCAAGATTTGACTAGACCCTACGAGCAGTACTTC.

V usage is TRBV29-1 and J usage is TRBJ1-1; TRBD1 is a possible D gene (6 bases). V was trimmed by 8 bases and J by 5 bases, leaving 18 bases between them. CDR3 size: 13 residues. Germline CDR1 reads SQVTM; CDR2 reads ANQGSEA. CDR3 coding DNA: TGCAGCATCGGTGGGGGGGCTTGGACTGAAGCTTTCTTT. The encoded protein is CSIGGGAWTEAFF.